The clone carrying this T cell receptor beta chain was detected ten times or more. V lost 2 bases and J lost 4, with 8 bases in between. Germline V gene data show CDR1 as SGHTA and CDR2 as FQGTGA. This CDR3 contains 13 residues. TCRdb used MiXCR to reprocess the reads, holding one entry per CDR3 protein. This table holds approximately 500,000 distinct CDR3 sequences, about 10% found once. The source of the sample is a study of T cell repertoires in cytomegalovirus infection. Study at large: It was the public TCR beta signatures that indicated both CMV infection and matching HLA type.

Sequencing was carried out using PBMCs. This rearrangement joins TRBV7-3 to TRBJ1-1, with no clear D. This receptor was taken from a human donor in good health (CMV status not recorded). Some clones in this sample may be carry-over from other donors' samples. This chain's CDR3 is CASSLLGITEAFF. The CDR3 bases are TGTGCCAGCAGCTTACTGGGAATCACTGAAGCTTTCTTT.